This entry lists 14 T cell receptor beta chains sequenced from one sample in a study of cytomegalovirus exposure and HLA in healthy donors. It was with 60 Vbeta and 13 Jbeta primers that the PCR ran. Libraries were prepared by immunoSEQ multiplex PCR; TCRdb keeps only in-frame clonotypes and omits some of them. Among 200,000 or so clones, roughly 83% were seen once, and the ten largest hold about 0.25%. The sequenced material came from PBMCs. All receptors come from a boy younger than 18 in good health and CMV-seronegative.

The chain uses TRBV21-1 and TRBJ1-5. TRBV21-1 represents a pseudogene. The CDR3 spans 14 residues. The CDR3 protein is CASGPGVGSEPQHF. In nucleotides, the CDR3 is TGTGCCAGCGGCCCGGGGGTTGGTTCGGAGCCCCAGCATTTT.

This sequence joins TRBV18 and TRBJ2-6; the match to TRBD1 covers 8 bases. Germline V CDR1 and CDR2: KGHSH, LQKENI. This CDR3 is built from 15 residues. The V segment lost 6 bases and the J segment 2 bases; nucleotides outside the gene matches: 3. This CDR3 reads CASSSRGPGANVLTF. CDR3 coding DNA: TGTGCCAGCTCGAGCAGGGGGCCTGGGGCCAACGTCCTGACTTTC.

The genes are TRBV4-1 and TRBJ2-7; 8 nucleotides align to TRBD1. Losses at the gene ends were 4 bases for V and 6 bases for J; bases not matched to a gene: 8. The CDR3 loop spans 14 amino acids. The germline gives CDR1 MGHRA, CDR2 YSYEKL. The CDR3 DNA follows: TGCGCCAGCAGCCCGTTTCAGGGGGCGGTCGAGCAGTACTTC. This encodes CASSPFQGAVEQYF.

The chain links TRBV4-1 to TRBJ2-3; 9 positions match TRBD2. The CDR3 loop spans 18 amino acids. CDR1 is MGHRA, CDR2 YSYEKL, per germline. V was clipped by 2 bases and J by 5 bases; unmatched bases: 14. The chain's CDR3 is CASSQKTGTSSVGDTQYF. The CDR3 DNA reads TGCGCCAGCAGCCAAAAAACCGGGACTAGCAGTGTAGGAGATACGCAGTATTTT.

This clone was counted once. This rearrangement joins TRBV7-3 to TRBJ1-1, with 9 bases matching TRBD1. Germline V gene data show CDR1 as SGHTA and CDR2 as FQGTGA. The CDR3 is 15 amino acids. V trimming: 4 bases; J trimming: 1 base; junction bases outside the gene matches: 4. DNA for the CDR3: TGTGCCAGCAGCTCAACAGGGGGCAAGAACACTGAAGCTTTCTTT. Translation: CASSSTGGKNTEAFF.

This clone appeared once. At the DNA level, this CDR3 is encoded by other sequences in the same sample as well. The chain uses TRBV6-4 and TRBJ1-1, with 7 bases aligning to TRBD1. CDR3 length: 13 residues. Germline-derived CDR1 and CDR2 are MRHNA and SNTAGT. The V segment lost 4 bases and the J segment 5 bases; nucleotides outside the gene matches: 4. CDR3 nucleotide sequence: TGTGCCAGCAGTGCCACAGGGGTGACTGAAGCTTTCTTT. This encodes CASSATGVTEAFF.

J is TRBJ2-5 and V is TRBV7-2; D remains unclear. The germline V and J ends were trimmed by 2 bases and 5 bases, with 21 bases remaining between them. The germline V gene encodes CDR1 SGHTA and CDR2 FQGNSA. This CDR3 contains 17 residues. This CDR3 is CASSLNGGSSPEETQYF. The CDR3 DNA sequence: TGTGCCAGCAGCTTAAACGGCGGCTCCTCCCCGGAGGAGACCCAGTACTTC.

The chain joins TRBV7-2 to TRBJ1-1; D not resolved. Germline assignment: CDR1 SGHTA and CDR2 FQGNSA. CDR3 length equals 15 residues. Trimming pared 5 bases from V and 8 bases from J, leaving 21 bases between. CDR3 region: CASSPTAGPWREAFF. CDR3 nucleotides: TGTGCCAGCAGCCCAACTGCCGGGCCCTGGAGGGAAGCTTTCTTT.

The chain couples TRBV6-6 to TRBJ1-1, with 9 positions matching TRBD1. Trimming removed 6 bases from V and 4 bases from J; junction bases left unmatched: 12. The CDR3 loop spans 16 amino acids. Germline CDR1 and CDR2: MNHNY and SVGAGI (reference sequence). CDR3 sequence: CASSQKQGAPFTEAFF. In DNA form, the CDR3 reads TGTGCCAGCAGCCAAAAACAGGGGGCCCCTTTCACTGAAGCTTTCTTT.

The chain couples TRBV6-1 to TRBJ1-2; 7 nucleotides match TRBD1. V was clipped by 4 bases and J by 5 bases; unmatched bases: 10. Germline CDR1 reads MNHNS; CDR2 reads SASEGT. CDR3 length: 15 amino acids. The chain's CDR3 is CASSGGTANSYGYTF. The CDR3 DNA reads TGTGCCAGCAGTGGGGGGACAGCTAACTCTTATGGCTACACCTTC.

This clone has only a few counts. This chain connects TRBV5-4 to TRBJ1-1, with D maybe TRBD1 (5 bases). Germline V gives CDR1 SGHNT, CDR2 YYREEE (reference sequence). This CDR3 region has 15 residues. The V and J ends lost 1 base and 7 bases respectively, with 17 bases between them. CDR3 coding DNA: TGTGCCAGCAGCTTGCCGGGGTGGGGGGAGGTTGAAGCTTTCTTT. This sequence encodes CASSLPGWGEVEAFF.

DNA of the CDR3: TGTGCCAGCAGTAGCGGGGGCTGGGACAATGAGCAGTTCTTC. Its translation is CASSSGGWDNEQFF. V is TRBV6-5 and J is TRBJ2-1, with 8 nucleotides matching TRBD2. After removal of 5 bases from V and 5 bases from J, the junction contained 5 bases not matched to a gene. The CDR3 loop spans 14 amino acids. Germline loops: CDR1 MNHEY, CDR2 SVGAGI.

This clone was recorded a few times. The V gene is TRBV27, the J gene TRBJ2-3; no clear D. The CDR3 length is 14 residues. CDR1 is MNHEY and CDR2 is SMNVEV in the germline V gene (reference sequence). The V and J ends lost 5 bases and 3 bases respectively, with 12 bases between them. The CDR3 sequence: CASSLRGMTDTQYF. In nucleotides, the CDR3 is TGTGCCAGCAGTCTACGCGGAATGACAGATACGCAGTATTTT.

The genes are TRBV10-3 and TRBJ1-5; no clear D gene. Per germline, CDR1 ENHRY and CDR2 SYGVKD. The length of the CDR3 is 15 residues. Trimming cost V 0 bases and J 6 bases, with 12 bases left between them. CDR3 amino acids: CAISESNGVGQPQHF. DNA for the CDR3: TGTGCCATCAGTGAGTCGAACGGGGTAGGTCAGCCCCAGCATTTT.